The TCR beta chain under discussion was sequenced for a study of blood T cells in healthy people across ages. Primed by a sample-barcoded 5' primer and a J-beta primer mix, a second PCR proceeded for roughly 6 to 12 cycles. TCRdb itself ran the 5' RACE reads through MiXCR, one entry per CDR3 protein. This sample has approximately 1,700,000 distinct CDR3 sequences, with roughly two fifths found just once. This clonotype was counted only a few times. The CDR3 consists of 16 residues. The ends were cut back, 6 bases at V and 4 bases at J, with 20 bases in the middle. Germline V gives CDR1 KGHDR, CDR2 SFDVKD.

The sequenced sample was blood. The chain combines TRBV24-1 with TRBJ2-5, with D maybe TRBD1 (6 bases). This sequence originates from a human donor in good health. The CDR3 bases are TGTGCCACCAGTCCCGCCGGAACAGGGTATCCAGAGACCCAGTACTTC. This sequence encodes CATSPAGTGYPETQYF.